This entry concerns a single T cell receptor (beta chain). Antigen specificity is unknown. This specimen belongs to a study of early T cells in non-severe SARS-CoV-2 infection. Study context: Bulk RNA isolated from unsorted whole blood underwent sequencing; chains were not paired. Study-level results: VDJdb-based annotation leaned toward anti-spike CD8 responses and missed private and CD4 specificities.

Trimming took 6 bases from V and 1 from J, leaving 12 bases between them. The CDR3 is 14 residues long. Germline assignment: CDR1 SGHTA and CDR2 FQGTGA. Unique molecular identifiers were attached to individual cDNA molecules. TCRdb re-called the 5' RACE reads with MiXCR, one entry per CDR3 protein. The sample has 50,000 or so distinct CDR3 sequences; around 5.6% are singletons. The gene calls are TRBV7-3 and TRBJ1-1; D gene ambiguous. The sample taken for sequencing was whole blood. This sequence was found in an adult who was a healthcare worker with PCR-confirmed SARS-CoV-2 infection or an uninfected control (not recorded which). The CDR3 sequence: CASRKSPANTEAFF. CDR3 nucleotide sequence: TGTGCCAGCAGAAAAAGTCCAGCGAACACTGAAGCTTTCTTT.